This T cell receptor beta chain was retrieved from a study of cytomegalovirus exposure and HLA in healthy donors. The study, taken as a whole, reports: Highly shared variants forming one cluster were likely a sequencing artifact. In a later analysis, at a false discovery rate of 0.05, 15,000 to 20,000 TCR beta sequences matched HLA alleles. A missense variant in DCLRE1C was later tied to TCR beta V- and J-gene trimming.

This clone appeared once. Its antigen is as yet unknown. Both 60 Vbeta primers and 13 Jbeta primers went into the PCR. Profiled with immunoSEQ multiplex PCR; TCRdb holds only in-frame clones, not every one. The sample has roughly 120,000 clones; about 78% are singletons. The specimen was PBMCs. The origin of this receptor is a woman in her twenties or thirties in good health and CMV-seropositive.

CDR3 sequence reads: CASSQTGGLDTQYF. In DNA form, the CDR3 reads TGTGCCAGCAGCCAAACGGGAGGTTTAGATACGCAGTATTTT. J is TRBJ2-3 and V is TRBV14; 7 bases are shared with TRBD2. Germline CDR1 and CDR2: SGHDN and FVKESK. The CDR3 length is 14 residues. Trimming removed 2 bases from V and 5 bases from J; junction bases left unmatched: 4.